This T cell receptor beta chain was profiled in a study of metastatic and nonmetastatic thyroid tumors. Background on the study: Across blood and tumor or nodule tissue, repertoires from malignant and benign thyroid patients were compared with one another.

This clone was counted a few times. Ahead of thyroid surgery, no patient had received treatment of any kind. TCRdb re-clonotyped the PCR reads through MiXCR. The sample comprises some 37,000 clones, about 20% of which are singletons, and about 14% rests with the top ten. This TCR was recovered from a female donor with papillary thyroid cancer or a benign thyroid nodule (not recorded which). Some clones in this sample may be carry-over from other donors' samples. Sequencing was done on a sample of blood.

CDR3 region: CAISDRYRGNTGELFF. The CDR3 coding sequence is TGTGCCATCAGTGATCGCTATCGGGGAAACACCGGGGAGCTGTTTTTT. The chain links TRBV10-3 to TRBJ2-2; D is possibly TRBD2 (5 bases). V was pared by 3 bases and J by 2 bases, with 13 bases between. The germline V gene encodes CDR1 ENHRY and CDR2 SYGVKD. This CDR3 has 16 residues.